In its sample, the clone carrying this TCR beta chain was seen once. Here immunoSEQ multiplex PCR was the method, and the copy in TCRdb shows in-frame clones only, minus some. Here the sample spans approximately 61,000 clones, 75% to 90% being singletons. This record comes from a study of T cells in localized non-small cell lung cancer. The sequence came from a woman aged 35-75 years with stage I lung adenocarcinoma. The material was peripheral blood, obtained before any cancer treatment.

The CDR3 DNA sequence: TGTGCCAGTAGTTGGGACAGGGTTCAGCCCCAGCATTTT. It translates to CASSWDRVQPQHF. This chain uses TRBV19 with TRBJ1-5; 9 positions match TRBD1. CDR3 length equals 13 residues. CDR1 LNHDA and CDR2 SQIVND come from the germline V gene (reference sequence). Trimming cost V 5 bases and J 6 bases; bases outside gene matches: 2.